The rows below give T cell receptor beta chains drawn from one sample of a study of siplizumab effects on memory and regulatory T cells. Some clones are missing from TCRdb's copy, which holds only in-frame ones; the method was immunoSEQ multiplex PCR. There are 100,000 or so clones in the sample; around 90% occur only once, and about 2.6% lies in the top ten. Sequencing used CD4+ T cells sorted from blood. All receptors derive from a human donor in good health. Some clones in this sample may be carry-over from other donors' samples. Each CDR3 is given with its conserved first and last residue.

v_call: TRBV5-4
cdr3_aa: CASSQTSGSRGEQFF

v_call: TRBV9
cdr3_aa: CASSVVIAENTGELFF

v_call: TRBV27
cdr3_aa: CASSPAGTVYNEQFF

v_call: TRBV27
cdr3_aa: CASNSGGSKNIQYF

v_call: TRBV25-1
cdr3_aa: CASSPGGEQYF

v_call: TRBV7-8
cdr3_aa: CASSRGTGGLNQPQHF

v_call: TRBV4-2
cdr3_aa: CASSQERSYNEQFF

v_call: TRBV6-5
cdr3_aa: CASSYSQTYQPQHF

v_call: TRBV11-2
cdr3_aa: CASSFHPSGSTDTQYF

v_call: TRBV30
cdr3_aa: CAWSATSYNEQFF

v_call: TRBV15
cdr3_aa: CASQQGGAYEQYF

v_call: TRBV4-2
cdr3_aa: CASSPLSGTSWVDNEQFF

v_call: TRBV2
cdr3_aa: CARTGADTQYF

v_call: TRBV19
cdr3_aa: CASRENTGELFF

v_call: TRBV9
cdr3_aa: CASSVATGRSTDTQYF

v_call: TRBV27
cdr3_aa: CASSGAGMNEKLFF

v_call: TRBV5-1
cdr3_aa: CASSPGQGNQPQHF

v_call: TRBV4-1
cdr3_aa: CASSRISGDYNEQFF

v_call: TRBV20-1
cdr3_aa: CSAGDTQYF

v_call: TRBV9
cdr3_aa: CASSVGAQETQYF

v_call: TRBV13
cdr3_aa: CASSFRTGGAYNEQFF

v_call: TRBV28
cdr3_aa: CASSPSLGQGGTDTQYF

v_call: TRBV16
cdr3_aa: CASSSMSGSGNTIYF

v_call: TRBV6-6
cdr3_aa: CASSYGFGTEAFF

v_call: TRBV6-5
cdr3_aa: CASSDLIYEQYF